A single sample gave rise to the 24 T cell receptor beta chains below, sequenced in a study of blood T cell repertoires in COVID-19. Data came from immunoSEQ multiplex PCR; TCRdb stores just in-frame clones and leaves some out. Of under 300,000 clones listed, over 75% are singletons. Sample: peripheral blood. The receptors originated from a middle-aged woman who had recovered from COVID-19.

The rearrangement joins TRBV4-1 to TRBJ2-7; 7 positions agree with TRBD1. The CDR3 totals 20 residues. The junction had 18 bases not matched to a gene; V was cut back by 1 base and J by 0 bases. CDR1 and CDR2 from the germline V gene are MGHRA and YSYEKL. This chain's CDR3 is CASSQGAGTAATTTSYEQYF. The CDR3 bases are TGCGCCAGCAGCCAAGGGGCCGGGACAGCGGCCACCACTACCTCCTACGAGCAGTACTTC.

This chain links TRBV4-2 with TRBJ2-1, with 12 bases identical to TRBD2. The length of the CDR3 is 15 residues. V shed 1 base, J shed 9 bases, and the junction held 4 bases outside the gene matches. The germline V gene has CDR1 LGHNA and CDR2 YNFKEQ. The CDR3 nucleotides read TGTGCCAGCAGCCAAGCTAGCGGGGGGGCGGGTGAGCAGTTCTTC. It encodes CASSQASGGAGEQFF.

This sequence joins TRBV10-3 and TRBJ2-1; D is perhaps TRBD1 (5 bases). The V end lost 0 bases, the J end lost 7 bases, and 13 bases lay between the germline ends. The CDR3 sequence is 15 residues long. Germline lookup yields CDR1 ENHRY and CDR2 SYGVKD. The CDR3 spells CAISESGAPRNEQFF. In DNA form, the CDR3 reads TGTGCCATCAGTGAGTCTGGGGCCCCGAGGAATGAGCAGTTCTTC.

A note on this clone: This specimen includes other DNA sequences encoding the same CDR3. The rearrangement uses TRBV6-5 and TRBJ2-3, with D perhaps matching TRBD1 (6 bases). The CDR3 is 15 residues long. CDR1 is MNHEY and CDR2 is SVGAGI in the germline V gene. V was clipped by 0 bases and J by 2 bases, with 9 bases between them. The CDR3 sequence is CASSYSGQLTDTQYF. CDR3 nucleotide sequence: TGTGCCAGCAGTTACTCTGGACAGCTCACAGATACGCAGTATTTT.

The CDR3 sequence: CASNDPTGARDGYTF. CDR3 DNA sequence: TGCGCCAGCAACGATCCGACAGGGGCTAGGGATGGCTACACCTTC. The chain joins TRBV4-1 to TRBJ1-2; 8 bases match TRBD1. Germline loops: CDR1 MGHRA, CDR2 YSYEKL. J gave up 6 bases and V 7 bases, and 13 bases lay outside the gene matches. The CDR3 is 15 amino acids.

J is TRBJ1-6 and V is TRBV19; 7 positions match TRBD1. The CDR3 is made up of 15 amino acids. Germline loops: CDR1 LNHDA, CDR2 SQIVND (reference sequence). The V segment lost 5 bases and the J segment 4 bases; nucleotides outside the gene matches: 5. CDR3 protein: CASSGRDSYNSPLHF. The CDR3 bases are TGTGCCAGTAGTGGCCGGGACAGTTATAATTCACCCCTCCACTTT.

This sequence joins TRBV6-2 or TRBV6-3 and TRBJ1-5; 9 bases agree with TRBD1. After removal of 5 bases from V and 1 base from J, the junction contained 9 bases not matched to a gene. CDR1 and CDR2 from the germline V gene are MNHEY and SVGEGT. The CDR3 length is 17 residues. For the CDR3, the DNA is TGTGCCAGCAGTAAAACAGGGGGCGCCGGGAGCAATCAGCCCCAGCATTTT. This sequence encodes CASSKTGGAGSNQPQHF.

The V gene is TRBV4-2, the J gene TRBJ1-2, with a weak D call TRBD1 (5 bases). The germline V gene has CDR1 LGHNA and CDR2 YNFKEQ. The CDR3 extends over 14 amino acids. V lost 3 bases to trimming and J lost 0 bases, with 8 bases between them. CDR3 in DNA: TGTGCCAGCAGCCAGGGGGGTTCTAACTATGGCTACACCTTC. As protein: CASSQGGSNYGYTF.

The chain has TRBV9 and TRBJ2-1; perhaps TRBD2 as D (5 bases). Trimming shortened V by 0 bases and J by 7 bases, and 14 bases separated the two germline ends. From germline, CDR1 is SGDLS and CDR2 YYNGEE. The CDR3 length is 15 residues. CDR3 region: CASSVATGFGNEQFF. The DNA of the CDR3 is TGTGCCAGCAGCGTAGCTACGGGGTTTGGAAATGAGCAGTTCTTC.

The chain links TRBV7-2 to TRBJ2-1; 10 bases are a match to TRBD2. CDR1 and CDR2 from the germline V gene are SGHTA and FQGNSA. The V gene end was trimmed by 2 bases and the J gene end by 8 bases; junction bases not matched to a gene: 6. The CDR3 loop spans 15 amino acids. CDR3 nucleotide sequence: TGTGCCAGCAGCTTAAAGCGGGGGGGCCACCATGAGCAGTTCTTC. The encoded protein is CASSLKRGGHHEQFF.

The CDR3 bases are TGTGCCAGCAGCCGGCTGGACTCCGTGGATACGCAGTATTTT. Its protein product is CASSRLDSVDTQYF. This chain uses TRBV9 with TRBJ2-3, with D perhaps matching TRBD2 (5 bases). Trimming stripped 4 bases from V and 6 bases from J, with 15 bases between. The CDR3 runs to 14 residues. Germline lookup yields CDR1 SGDLS and CDR2 YYNGEE.

The chain carries TRBV14 and TRBJ2-5; possible D gene TRBD1, 5 bases. V lost 6 bases, J lost 1 base, and 9 bases lay in between. Germline V gene sequence: CDR1 SGHDN, CDR2 FVKESK. This CDR3 spans 13 amino acids. The CDR3 sequence: CASSRTRQETQYF. CDR3 DNA: TGTGCCAGCAGTCGGACACGCCAAGAGACCCAGTACTTC.

The rearrangement joins TRBV10-3 to TRBJ2-7; D is possibly TRBD2 (6 bases). Deletions cut 0 bases from V and 2 bases from J, with 14 bases between. Germline V gene lookup returns CDR1 ENHRY and CDR2 SYGVKD. The CDR3 contains 16 residues. The CDR3 loop is CAISESASGDPYEQYF. The CDR3 bases are TGTGCCATCAGTGAGTCTGCATCGGGGGACCCCTACGAGCAGTACTTC.

This clone was counted once. The genes are TRBV5-4 and TRBJ1-2; no reliable D call. The CDR3 covers 14 residues. Germline V CDR1 and CDR2: SGHNT, YYREEE (reference sequence). Deletions cut 0 bases from V and 5 bases from J, with 11 bases between. In DNA, the CDR3 is TGTGCCAGCAGCTTGGTCGAGGGTTTATATGGCTACACCTTC. This translates into CASSLVEGLYGYTF.

V is TRBV7-2 and J is TRBJ2-1; TRBD1 aligns across 10 bases. Looked up from germline, CDR1 is SGHTA and CDR2 is FQGNSA. The CDR3 extends over 16 amino acids. Trimming at V came to 5 bases and at J to 3 bases, leaving 7 bases not matched to a gene. CDR3 sequence (DNA): TGTGCCAGCAGCCGGAACCGGGACAGGGGCTACAATGAGCAGTTCTTC. Translated, it gives CASSRNRDRGYNEQFF.

This clone showed up just a few times. The chain combines TRBV5-5 with TRBJ1-5, with D maybe TRBD1 (6 bases). The V and J ends lost 5 bases and 4 bases respectively, with 13 bases between them. The length of the CDR3 is 14 residues. Germline CDR1 and CDR2: SGHKS and YYEKEE (reference sequence). In DNA, the CDR3 is TGTGCCAGCAGACTTGGGACAATTAATCAGCCCCAGCATTTT. Translation gives CASRLGTINQPQHF.

The chain uses TRBV6-5 and TRBJ2-1, with 10 nucleotides matching TRBD2. There are 14 residues in the CDR3. Germline values: CDR1 MNHEY, CDR2 SVGAGI. V shed 6 bases, J shed 9 bases, and the junction held 8 bases outside the gene matches. CDR3 coding DNA: TGTGCCAGCAGGTCTAGCGGGGGAGGATCTGAGCAGTTCTTC. Its translation is CASRSSGGGSEQFF.

DNA for the CDR3: TGCAGCGTTGCCGGGAGTTCCCGCACAGATACGCAGTATTTT. Its translation is CSVAGSSRTDTQYF. The chain carries TRBV29-1 and TRBJ2-3, with D possibly being TRBD2 (6 bases). The CDR3 has 14 amino acids. Deletions cut 4 bases from V and 1 base from J, with 12 bases between. The germline CDR1 and CDR2 sequences are SQVTM and ANQGSEA.

This clone has more than one count but fewer than ten. The chain couples TRBV2 to TRBJ1-4, with a possible D match to TRBD1 (5 bases). This CDR3 region has 14 residues. The V and J ends lost 3 bases and 4 bases respectively, with 9 bases between them. Germline loops: CDR1 SNHLY, CDR2 FYNNEI. CDR3 nucleotides: TGTGCCAGCAGTGATGTGGGGGGTAATGAAAAACTGTTTTTT. Translation: CASSDVGGNEKLFF.

The CDR3 DNA is TGTGCCAGCAGTACCGGGTTCAGAGGCGAAAAACTGTTTTTT. Translation gives CASSTGFRGEKLFF. This chain joins TRBV27 and TRBJ1-4; D gene unclear. Looked up from germline, CDR1 is MNHEY and CDR2 is SMNVEV (reference sequence). The CDR3 consists of 14 residues. V was pared by 5 bases and J by 8 bases, with 15 bases between.

CDR3 DNA: TGTGCCAGCAGTCGGCGGGCGTCTAATGAAAAACTGTTTTTT. As protein: CASSRRASNEKLFF. The chain combines TRBV28 with TRBJ1-4; D is ambiguous. The CDR3 totals 14 residues. Germline V CDR1 and CDR2: MDHEN, SYDVKM. With 5 bases removed from V and 3 bases from J, the gap between germline ends came to 10 bases.

This sequence joins TRBV5-1 and TRBJ2-1, with D unresolved. The CDR3 sequence is 12 residues long. CDR1 SGHRS and CDR2 YFSETQ come from the germline V gene. Trimming pared 1 base from V and 7 bases from J, leaving 6 bases between. The CDR3 bases are TGCGCCAGCAGCTTGTTAGTGAATGAGCAGTTCTTC. Translating gives CASSLLVNEQFF.

V usage is TRBV9 and J usage is TRBJ2-5, with D tentatively TRBD1 (6 bases). V lost 3 bases and J 4 bases, leaving 10 bases between the germline ends. Looked up from germline, CDR1 is SGDLS and CDR2 is YYNGEE. The CDR3 extends over 13 amino acids. In DNA, the CDR3 is TGTGCCAGCAGCGCGACAGGCGGAGAGACCCAGTACTTC. This gives the protein CASSATGGETQYF.

V gene TRBV18 combines with J gene TRBJ1-4, with TRBD1 as a possible D gene (5 bases). The germline V gene encodes CDR1 KGHSH and CDR2 LQKENI. The CDR3 extends over 15 amino acids. V lost 3 bases and J 1 base, leaving 9 bases between the germline ends. CDR3 sequence reads: CASSPLGVTNEKLFF. The CDR3 region has the DNA TGTGCCAGCTCACCCTTAGGGGTAACTAATGAAAAACTGTTTTTT.